The 2 T cell receptor beta chains below all came from one sample that was sequenced in a study of T cell repertoires in cytomegalovirus infection. One entry per CDR3 protein, called by TCRdb with MiXCR from the reads. In the table there are hundreds of thousands of distinct CDR3 sequences, 20% to 30% of which are singletons. Sequenced sample: CD8+ T cells from PBMCs. These receptors were taken from a human donor in good health (CMV status not recorded). Some clones in this sample may be carry-over from other donors' samples.

The chain is built from TRBV20-1 and TRBJ2-7, with unresolved D. There are 11 residues in the CDR3. V gave up 3 bases and J gave up 3 bases, with 6 bases separating them. Germline V gives CDR1 DFQATT, CDR2 SNEGSKA (reference sequence). The DNA of the CDR3 is TGCAGTGCTAGTTGGGGCTACGAGCAGTACGTC. Translation: CSASWGYEQYV.

This clonotype was seen many times. The rearrangement joins TRBV27 to TRBJ2-1; TRBD2 matches at 9 bases. The CDR3 is 17 residues long. J lost 7 bases, V lost 0 bases, and 10 bases had no gene match. Germline assignment: CDR1 MNHEY and CDR2 SMNVEV (reference sequence). The CDR3 DNA is TGTGCCAGCAGTTTATCGTTTGGCGGGGGGGCAAGAAATGAGCAGTTCTTC. Translated: CASSLSFGGGARNEQFF.